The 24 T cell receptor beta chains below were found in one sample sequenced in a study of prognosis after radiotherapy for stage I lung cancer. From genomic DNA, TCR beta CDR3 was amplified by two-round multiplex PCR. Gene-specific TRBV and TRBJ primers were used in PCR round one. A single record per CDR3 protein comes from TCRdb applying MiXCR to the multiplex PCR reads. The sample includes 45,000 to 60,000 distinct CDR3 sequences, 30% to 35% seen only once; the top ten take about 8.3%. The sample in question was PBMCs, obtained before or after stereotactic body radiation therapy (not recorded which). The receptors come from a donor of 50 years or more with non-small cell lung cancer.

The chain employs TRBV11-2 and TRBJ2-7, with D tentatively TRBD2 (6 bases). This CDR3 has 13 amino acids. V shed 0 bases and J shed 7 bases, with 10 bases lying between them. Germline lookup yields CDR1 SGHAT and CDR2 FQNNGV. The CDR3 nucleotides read TGTGCCAGCAGCTTAGATGGGGCGGGGGAGCAGTACTTC. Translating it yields CASSLDGAGEQYF.

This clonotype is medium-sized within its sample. CDR3 in amino acids: CASSQDRAGNSPLHF. The CDR3 bases are TGCGCCAGCAGCCAAGATCGGGCAGGGAACTCACCCCTCCACTTT. V usage is TRBV4-1 and J usage is TRBJ1-6; tentative D call: TRBD1 (5 bases). CDR1 and CDR2 from the germline V gene are MGHRA and YSYEKL. This CDR3 has 15 residues. V shed 0 bases and J shed 10 bases, with 13 bases lying between them.

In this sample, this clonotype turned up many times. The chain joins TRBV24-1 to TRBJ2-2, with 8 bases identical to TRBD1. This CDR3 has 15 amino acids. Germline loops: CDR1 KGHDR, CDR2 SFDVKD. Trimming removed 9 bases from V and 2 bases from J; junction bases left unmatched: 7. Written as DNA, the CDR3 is TGTGCCACCCATCCCGGGACAGGAAACACCGGGGAGCTGTTTTTT. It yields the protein CATHPGTGNTGELFF.

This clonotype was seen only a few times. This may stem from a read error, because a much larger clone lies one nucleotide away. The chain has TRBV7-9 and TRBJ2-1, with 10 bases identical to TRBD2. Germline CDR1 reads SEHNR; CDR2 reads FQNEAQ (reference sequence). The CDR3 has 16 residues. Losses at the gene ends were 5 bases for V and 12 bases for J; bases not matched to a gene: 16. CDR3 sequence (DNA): TGTGCCAGCAGCCACCCTACGGCTAGCGGGAGATTTTGGCAGTTCTTC. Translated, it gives CASSHPTASGRFWQFF. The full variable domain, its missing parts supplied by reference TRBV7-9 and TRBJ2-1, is DTGVSQNPRHKITKRGQNVTFRCDPISEHNRLYWYRQTLGQGPEFLTYFQNEAQLEKSRLLSDRFSAERPKGSFSTLEIQRTEQGDSAMYLCASSHPTASGRFWQFFGPGTRLTVL.

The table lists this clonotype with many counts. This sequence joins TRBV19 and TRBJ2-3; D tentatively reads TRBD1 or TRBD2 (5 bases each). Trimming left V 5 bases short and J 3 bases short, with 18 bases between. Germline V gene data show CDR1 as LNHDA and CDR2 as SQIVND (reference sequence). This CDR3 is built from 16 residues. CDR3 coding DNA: TGTGCCAGTAGTCTGGACCGCGGTGGGGGAACAGATACGCAGTATTTT. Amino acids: CASSLDRGGGTDTQYF.

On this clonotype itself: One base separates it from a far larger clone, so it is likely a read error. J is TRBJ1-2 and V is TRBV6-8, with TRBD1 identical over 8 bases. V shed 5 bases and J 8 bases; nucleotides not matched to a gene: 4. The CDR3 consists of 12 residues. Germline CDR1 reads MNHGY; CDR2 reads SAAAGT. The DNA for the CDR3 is TGTGCCAGCAGTGGACAGGGTTGGGGCTACACCTTC. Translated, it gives CASSGQGWGYTF.

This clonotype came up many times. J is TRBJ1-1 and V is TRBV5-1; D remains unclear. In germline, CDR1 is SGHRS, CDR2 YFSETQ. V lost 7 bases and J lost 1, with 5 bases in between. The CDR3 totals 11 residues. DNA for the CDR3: TGCGCCAGCTCACAGAACACTGAAGCTTTCTTT. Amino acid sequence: CASSQNTEAFF.

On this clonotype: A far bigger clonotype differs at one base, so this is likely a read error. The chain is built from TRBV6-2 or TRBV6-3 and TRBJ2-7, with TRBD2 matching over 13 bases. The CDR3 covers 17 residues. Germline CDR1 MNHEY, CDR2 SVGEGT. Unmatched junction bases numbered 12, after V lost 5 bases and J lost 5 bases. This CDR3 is CASSRPILAGGVHEQYF. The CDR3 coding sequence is TGTGCCAGCAGTCGCCCAATACTAGCGGGAGGGGTCCACGAGCAGTACTTC.

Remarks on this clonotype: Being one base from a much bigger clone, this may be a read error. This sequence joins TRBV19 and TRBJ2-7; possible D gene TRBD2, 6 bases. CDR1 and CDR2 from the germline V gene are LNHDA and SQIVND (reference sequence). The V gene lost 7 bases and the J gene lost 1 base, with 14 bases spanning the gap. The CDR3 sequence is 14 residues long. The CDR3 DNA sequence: TGTGCCAGTATGGATGGAGGGAGTTCCTACGAGCAGTACTTC. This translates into CASMDGGSSYEQYF. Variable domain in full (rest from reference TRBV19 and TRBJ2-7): DGGITQSPKYLFRKEGQNVTLSCEQNLNHDAMYWYRQDPGQGLRLIYYSQIVNDFQKGDIAEGYSVSREKKESFPLTVTSAQKNPTAFYLCASMDGGSSYEQYFGPGTRLTVT.

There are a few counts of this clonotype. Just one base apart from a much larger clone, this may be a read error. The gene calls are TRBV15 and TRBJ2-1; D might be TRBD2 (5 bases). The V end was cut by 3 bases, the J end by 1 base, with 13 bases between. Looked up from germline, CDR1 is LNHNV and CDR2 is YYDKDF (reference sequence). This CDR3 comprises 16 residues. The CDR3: CATSRRVGPSYNEQFF. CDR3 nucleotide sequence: TGTGCCACCAGCAGGAGGGTGGGTCCTTCCTACAATGAGCAGTTCTTC.

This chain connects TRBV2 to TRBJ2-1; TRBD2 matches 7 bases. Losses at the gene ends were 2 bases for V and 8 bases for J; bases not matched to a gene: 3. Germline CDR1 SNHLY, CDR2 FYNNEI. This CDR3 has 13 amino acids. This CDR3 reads CASSELAGDEQFF. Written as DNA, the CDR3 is TGTGCCAGCAGTGAATTGGCGGGAGATGAGCAGTTCTTC.

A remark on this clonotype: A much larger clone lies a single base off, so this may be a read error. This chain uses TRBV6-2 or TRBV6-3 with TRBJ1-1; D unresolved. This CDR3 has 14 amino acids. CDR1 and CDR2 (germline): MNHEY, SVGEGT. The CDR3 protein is CASIYSQMNTEAFF. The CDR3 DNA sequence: TGTGCCAGCATTTACTCCCAGATGAACACTGAAGCTTTCTTT.

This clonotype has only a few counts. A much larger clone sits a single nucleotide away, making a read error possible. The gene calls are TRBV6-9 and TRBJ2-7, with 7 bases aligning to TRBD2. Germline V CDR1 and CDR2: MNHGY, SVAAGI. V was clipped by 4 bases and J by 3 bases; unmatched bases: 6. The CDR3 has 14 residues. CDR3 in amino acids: CASSFSAGVYEQYF. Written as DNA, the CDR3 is TGTGCCAGCAGTTTTTCGGCGGGGGTCTACGAGCAGTACTTC.

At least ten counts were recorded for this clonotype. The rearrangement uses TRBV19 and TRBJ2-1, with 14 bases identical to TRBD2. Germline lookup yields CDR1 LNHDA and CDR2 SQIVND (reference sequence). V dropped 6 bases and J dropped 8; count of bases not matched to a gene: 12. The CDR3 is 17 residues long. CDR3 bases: TGTGCCAGTAGCGGGACTAGCGGGAGAACATGGGCCCATGAGCAGTTCTTC. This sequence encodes CASSGTSGRTWAHEQFF.

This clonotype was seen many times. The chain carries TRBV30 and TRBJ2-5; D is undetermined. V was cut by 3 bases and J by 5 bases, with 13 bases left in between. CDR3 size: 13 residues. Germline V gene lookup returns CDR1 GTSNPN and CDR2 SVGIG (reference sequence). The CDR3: CAWSPGSGETQYF. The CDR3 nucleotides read TGTGCCTGGAGCCCGGGTAGTGGGGAGACCCAGTACTTC.

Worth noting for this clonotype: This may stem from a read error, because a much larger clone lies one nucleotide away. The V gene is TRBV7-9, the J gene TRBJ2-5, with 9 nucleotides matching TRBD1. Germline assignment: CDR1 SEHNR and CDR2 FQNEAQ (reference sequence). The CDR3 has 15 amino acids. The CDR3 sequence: CASSFGGQGGETHYF. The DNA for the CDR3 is TGTGCCAGCAGCTTTGGGGGACAGGGCGGGGAGACCCATTACTTC.

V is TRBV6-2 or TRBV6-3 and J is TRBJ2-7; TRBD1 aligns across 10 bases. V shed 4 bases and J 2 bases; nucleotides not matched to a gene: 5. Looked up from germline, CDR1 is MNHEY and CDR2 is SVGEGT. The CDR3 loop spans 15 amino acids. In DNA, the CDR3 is TGTGCCAGCAGTTCGACAGGGGGCATGGCCTACGAGCAGTACTTC. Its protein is CASSSTGGMAYEQYF.

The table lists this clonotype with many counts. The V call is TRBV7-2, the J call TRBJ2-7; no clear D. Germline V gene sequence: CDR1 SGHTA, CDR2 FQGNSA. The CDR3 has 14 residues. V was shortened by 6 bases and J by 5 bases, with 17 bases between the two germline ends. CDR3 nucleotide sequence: TGTGCCAGCAGTTACTCTCGAGGCGCGGACGAGCAGTACTTC. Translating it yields CASSYSRGADEQYF. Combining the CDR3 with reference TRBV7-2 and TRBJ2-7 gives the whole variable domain GAGVSQSPSNKVTEKGKDVELRCDPISGHTALYWYRQSLGQGLEFLIYFQGNSAPDKSGLPSDRFSAERTGGSVSTLTIQRTQQEDSAVYLCASSYSRGADEQYFGPGTRLTVT.

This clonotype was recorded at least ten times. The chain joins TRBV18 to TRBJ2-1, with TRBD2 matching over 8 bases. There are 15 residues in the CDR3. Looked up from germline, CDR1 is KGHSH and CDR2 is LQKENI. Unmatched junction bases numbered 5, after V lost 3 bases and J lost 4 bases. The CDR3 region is CASSPSREAYNEQFF. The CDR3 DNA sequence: TGTGCCAGCTCACCTTCGCGGGAGGCATACAATGAGCAGTTCTTC. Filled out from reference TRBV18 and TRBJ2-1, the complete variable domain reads NAGVMQNPRHLVRRRGQEARLRCSPMKGHSHVYWYRQLPEEGLKFMVYLQKENIIDESGMPKERFSAEFPKEGPSILRIQQVVRGDSAAYFCASSPSREAYNEQFFGPGTRLTVL.

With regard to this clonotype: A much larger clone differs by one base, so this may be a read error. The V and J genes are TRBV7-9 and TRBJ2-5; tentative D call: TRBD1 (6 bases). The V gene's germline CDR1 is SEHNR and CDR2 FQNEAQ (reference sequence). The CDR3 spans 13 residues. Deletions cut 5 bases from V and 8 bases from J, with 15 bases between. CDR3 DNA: TGTGCCAGCAGCCGGTCAGAGGGGGATACCCAGTACTTC. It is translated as CASSRSEGDTQYF.

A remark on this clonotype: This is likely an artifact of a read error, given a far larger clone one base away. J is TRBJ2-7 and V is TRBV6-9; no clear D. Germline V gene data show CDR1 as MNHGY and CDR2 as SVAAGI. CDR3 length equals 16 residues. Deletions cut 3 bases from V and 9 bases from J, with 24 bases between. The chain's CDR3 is CASSYLTIGKYDGQYF. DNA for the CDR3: TGTGCCAGCAGTTACCTTACTATCGGTAAATACGACGGGCAGTACTTC.

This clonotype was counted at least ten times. Written as DNA, the CDR3 is TGTGCCAGCTCAGTACTCAGGGGGCTCGCTGAAGCTTTCTTT. This gives the protein CASSVLRGLAEAFF. The chain uses TRBV18 and TRBJ1-1; 8 bases line up with TRBD1. The CDR3 totals 14 residues. The trim removed 5 bases at V and 6 bases at J, leaving 8 bases unmatched. In germline, CDR1 is KGHSH, CDR2 LQKENI.

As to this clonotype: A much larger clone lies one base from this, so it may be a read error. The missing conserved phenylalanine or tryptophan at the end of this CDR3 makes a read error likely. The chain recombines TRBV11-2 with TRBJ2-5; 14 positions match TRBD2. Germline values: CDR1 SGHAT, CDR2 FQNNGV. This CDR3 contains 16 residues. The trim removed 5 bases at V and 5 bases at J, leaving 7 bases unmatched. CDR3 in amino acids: CASSPGLAGVYETQYS. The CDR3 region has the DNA TGTGCCAGCAGCCCGGGACTAGCGGGAGTATATGAGACCCAGTACTCC.

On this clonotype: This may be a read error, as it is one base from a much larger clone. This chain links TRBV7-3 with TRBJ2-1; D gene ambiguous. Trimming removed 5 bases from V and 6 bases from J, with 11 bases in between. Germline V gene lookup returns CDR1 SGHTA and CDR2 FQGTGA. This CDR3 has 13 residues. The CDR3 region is CASSEVSGNEQFF. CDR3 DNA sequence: TGTGCCAGCAGCGAGGTATCAGGCAATGAGCAGTTCTTC.